This T cell receptor beta chain comes out of a study of tumor and adjacent non-tumor tissue in lung cancer. Study-wide context: The patients, approximately nine men and a few women, were about 30 to 85 with stage I to III disease. Findings and caveats of the study: Significantly higher TCR diversity was found in tumor than normal lung.

Remarks on this clonotype: The antigen is unknown.

Germline V CDR1 and CDR2: SGHNT, YENEEA. This CDR3 spans 15 amino acids. Germline trimming cut 3 bases from V and 1 base from J; bases unmatched to any gene: 5. The template was RNA from unsorted bulk tissue. Three rounds of nested PCR, following a modified ARM-PCR protocol, produced the TCRbeta library. TCRdb analysed the multiplex PCR reads with MiXCR anew, one entry per CDR3 protein. Counted here are approximately 150,000 distinct CDR3 sequences, about 71% occurring once; the ten biggest clones make up around a sixth. Input material: lung tumor tissue. The TCR sequence derives from a man in his 60s with small cell lung cancer. This sequence joins TRBV11-3 and TRBJ1-2, with 7 nucleotides matching TRBD1. The CDR3 loop reads CASSFSDRYNYGYTF. The CDR3 DNA follows: TGTGCCAGCAGCTTCTCGGACAGGTATAACTATGGCTACACCTTC.